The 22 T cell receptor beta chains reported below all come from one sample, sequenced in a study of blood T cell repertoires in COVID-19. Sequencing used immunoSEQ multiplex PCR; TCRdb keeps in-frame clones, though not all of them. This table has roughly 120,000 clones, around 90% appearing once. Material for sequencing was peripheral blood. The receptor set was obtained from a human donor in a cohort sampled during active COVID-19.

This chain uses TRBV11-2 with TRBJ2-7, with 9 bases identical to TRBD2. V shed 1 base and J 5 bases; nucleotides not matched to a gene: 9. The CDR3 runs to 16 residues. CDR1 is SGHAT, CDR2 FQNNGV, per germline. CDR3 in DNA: TGTGCCAGCAGCTTAGTGGGACTAGCTGTGGGTGACGAGCAGTACTTC. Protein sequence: CASSLVGLAVGDEQYF.

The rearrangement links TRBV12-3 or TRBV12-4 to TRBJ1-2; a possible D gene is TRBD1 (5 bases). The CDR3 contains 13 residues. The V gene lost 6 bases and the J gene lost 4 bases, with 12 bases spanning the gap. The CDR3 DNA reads TGTGCCAGCAGACCCCAGGGAATCTATGGCTACACCTTC. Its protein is CASRPQGIYGYTF.

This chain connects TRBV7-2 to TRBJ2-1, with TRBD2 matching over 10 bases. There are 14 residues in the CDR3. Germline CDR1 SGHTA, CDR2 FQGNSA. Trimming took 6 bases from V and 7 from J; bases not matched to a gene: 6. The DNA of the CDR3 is TGTGCCAGCAGAACAAGACTAGCGGGTAATGAGCAGTTCTTC. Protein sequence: CASRTRLAGNEQFF.

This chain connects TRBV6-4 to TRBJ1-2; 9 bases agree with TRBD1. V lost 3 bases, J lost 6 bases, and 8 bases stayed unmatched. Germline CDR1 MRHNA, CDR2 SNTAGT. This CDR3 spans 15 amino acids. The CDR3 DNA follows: TGTGCCAGCAGTGAGTCGGGACAGGGTTTGAATGGCTACACCTTC. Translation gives CASSESGQGLNGYTF.

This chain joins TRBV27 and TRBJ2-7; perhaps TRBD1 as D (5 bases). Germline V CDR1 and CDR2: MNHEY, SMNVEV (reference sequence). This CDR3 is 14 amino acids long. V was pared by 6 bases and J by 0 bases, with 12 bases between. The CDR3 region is CASSYRTTSYEQYF. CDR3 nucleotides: TGTGCCAGCAGCTACAGGACCACCTCCTACGAGCAGTACTTC.

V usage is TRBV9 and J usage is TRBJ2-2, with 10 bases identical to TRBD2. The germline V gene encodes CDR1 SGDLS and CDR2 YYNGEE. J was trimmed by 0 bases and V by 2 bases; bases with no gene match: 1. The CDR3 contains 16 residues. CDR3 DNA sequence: TGTGCCAGCAGCGTGAGCGGGAGGGCGAACACCGGGGAGCTGTTTTTT. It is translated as CASSVSGRANTGELFF. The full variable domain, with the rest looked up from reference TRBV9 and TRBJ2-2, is DSGVTQTPKHLITATGQRVTLRCSPRSGDLSVYWYQQSLDQGLQFLIQYYNGEERAKGNILERFSAQQFPDLHSELNLSSLELGDSALYFCASSVSGRANTGELFFGEGSRLTVL.

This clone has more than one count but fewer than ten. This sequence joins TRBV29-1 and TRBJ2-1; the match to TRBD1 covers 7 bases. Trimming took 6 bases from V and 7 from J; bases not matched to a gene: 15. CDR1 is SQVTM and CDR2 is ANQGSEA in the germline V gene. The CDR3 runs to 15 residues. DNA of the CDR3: TGCAGCGTCCTTCCCGGGGACAGTCGTCTAAATGAGCAGTTCTTC. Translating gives CSVLPGDSRLNEQFF.

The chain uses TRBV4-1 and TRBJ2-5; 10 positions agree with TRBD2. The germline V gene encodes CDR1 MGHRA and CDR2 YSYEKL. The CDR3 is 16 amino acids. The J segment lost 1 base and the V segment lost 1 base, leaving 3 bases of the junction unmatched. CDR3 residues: CASSQVLAGGQETQYF. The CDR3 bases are TGCGCCAGCAGCCAAGTCTTAGCGGGGGGCCAAGAGACCCAGTACTTC.

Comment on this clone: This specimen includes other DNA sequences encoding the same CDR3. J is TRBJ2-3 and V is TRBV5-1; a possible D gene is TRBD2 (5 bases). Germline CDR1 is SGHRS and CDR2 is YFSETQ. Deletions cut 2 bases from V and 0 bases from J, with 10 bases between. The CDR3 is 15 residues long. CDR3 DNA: TGCGCCAGCAGCTTTGGAGGTTCTAGCACAGATACGCAGTATTTT. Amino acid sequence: CASSFGGSSTDTQYF.

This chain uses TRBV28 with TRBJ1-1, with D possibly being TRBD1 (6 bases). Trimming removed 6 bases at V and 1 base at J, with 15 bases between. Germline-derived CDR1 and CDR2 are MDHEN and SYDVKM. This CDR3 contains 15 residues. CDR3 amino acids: CASSPLGAANTEAFF. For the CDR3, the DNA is TGTGCCAGCAGCCCCCTGGGGGCCGCGAACACTGAAGCTTTCTTT.

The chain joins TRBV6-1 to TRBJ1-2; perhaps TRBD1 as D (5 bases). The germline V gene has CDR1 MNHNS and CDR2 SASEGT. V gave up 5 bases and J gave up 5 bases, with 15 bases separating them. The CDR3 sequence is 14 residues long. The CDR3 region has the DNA TGTGCCAGCAGTTCTAGAGGGGAGGCATATGGCTACACCTTC. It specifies CASSSRGEAYGYTF.

CDR3 sequence: CSVDGTNSYEQYF. CDR3 DNA sequence: TGCAGCGTTGACGGGACTAACTCCTACGAGCAGTACTTC. This rearrangement joins TRBV29-1 to TRBJ2-7, with TRBD2 matching 7 bases. CDR1 is SQVTM, CDR2 ANQGSEA, per germline. The CDR3 loop spans 13 amino acids. Trimming removed 3 bases from V and 0 bases from J; junction bases left unmatched: 2.

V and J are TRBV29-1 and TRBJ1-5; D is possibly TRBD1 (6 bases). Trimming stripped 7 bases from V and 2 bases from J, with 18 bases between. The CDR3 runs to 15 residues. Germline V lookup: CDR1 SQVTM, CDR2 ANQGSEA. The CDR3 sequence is CSALLTGSGNQPQHF. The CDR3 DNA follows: TGCAGCGCCCTATTGACAGGCTCGGGCAATCAGCCCCAGCATTTT.

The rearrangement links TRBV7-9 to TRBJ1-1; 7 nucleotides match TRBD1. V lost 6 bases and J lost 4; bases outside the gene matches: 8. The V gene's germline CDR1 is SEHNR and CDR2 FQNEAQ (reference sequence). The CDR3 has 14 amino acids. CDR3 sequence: CASSSEGAGTEAFF. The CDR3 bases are TGTGCCAGCAGTTCAGAGGGGGCGGGCACTGAAGCTTTCTTT.

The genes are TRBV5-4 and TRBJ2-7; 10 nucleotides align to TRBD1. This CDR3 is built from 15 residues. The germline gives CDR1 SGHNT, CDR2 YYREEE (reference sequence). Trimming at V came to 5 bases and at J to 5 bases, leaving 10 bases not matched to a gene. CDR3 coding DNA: TGTGCCAGCAGTCGTATGGGACAGGGGACGGACGAGCAGTACTTC. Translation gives CASSRMGQGTDEQYF.

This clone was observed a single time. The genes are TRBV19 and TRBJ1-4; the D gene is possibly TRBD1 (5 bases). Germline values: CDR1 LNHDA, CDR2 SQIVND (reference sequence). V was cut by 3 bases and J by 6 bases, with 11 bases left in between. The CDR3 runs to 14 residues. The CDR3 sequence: CASSMTRVDEKLFF. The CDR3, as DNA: TGTGCCAGTAGTATGACCAGGGTTGATGAAAAACTGTTTTTT.

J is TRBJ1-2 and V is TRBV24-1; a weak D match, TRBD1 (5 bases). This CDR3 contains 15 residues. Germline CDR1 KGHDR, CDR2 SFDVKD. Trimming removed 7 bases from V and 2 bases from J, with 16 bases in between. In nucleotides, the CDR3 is TGTGCCACCAGGCAATTTGTTAGGGGAAACTATGGCTACACCTTC. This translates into CATRQFVRGNYGYTF.

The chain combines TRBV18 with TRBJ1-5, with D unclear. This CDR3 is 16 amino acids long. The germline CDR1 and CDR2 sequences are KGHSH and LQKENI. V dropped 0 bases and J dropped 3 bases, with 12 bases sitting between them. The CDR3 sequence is CASSPPLSNSNQPQHF. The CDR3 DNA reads TGTGCCAGCTCACCACCGTTAAGCAACTCCAATCAGCCCCAGCATTTT.

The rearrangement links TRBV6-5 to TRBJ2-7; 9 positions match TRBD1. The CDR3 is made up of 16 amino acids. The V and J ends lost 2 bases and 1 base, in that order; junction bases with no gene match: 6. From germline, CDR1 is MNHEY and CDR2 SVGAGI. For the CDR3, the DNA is TGTGCCAGCAGTTACCGGGGTGACAGGGGGTCCTACGAGCAGTACTTC. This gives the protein CASSYRGDRGSYEQYF.

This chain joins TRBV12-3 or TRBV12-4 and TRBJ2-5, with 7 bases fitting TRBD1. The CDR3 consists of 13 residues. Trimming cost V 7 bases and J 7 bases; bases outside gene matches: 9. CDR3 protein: CASNTGVWGTQYF. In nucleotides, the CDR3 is TGTGCCAGCAATACAGGGGTTTGGGGGACCCAGTACTTC.

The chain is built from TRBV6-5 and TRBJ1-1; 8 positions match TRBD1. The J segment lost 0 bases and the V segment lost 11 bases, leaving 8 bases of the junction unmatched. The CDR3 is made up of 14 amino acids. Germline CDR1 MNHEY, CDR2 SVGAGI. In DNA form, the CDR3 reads TGTGCCGCATTCCGGGGACAGGTGAACACTGAAGCTTTCTTT. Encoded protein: CAAFRGQVNTEAFF.

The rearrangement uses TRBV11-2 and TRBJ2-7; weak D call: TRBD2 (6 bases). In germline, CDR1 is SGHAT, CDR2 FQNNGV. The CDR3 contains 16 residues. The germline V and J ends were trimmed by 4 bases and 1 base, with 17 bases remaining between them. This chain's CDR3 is CASSSGPGTLSYEQYF. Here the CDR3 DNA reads TGTGCCAGCAGCTCGGGTCCCGGGACTCTATCCTACGAGCAGTACTTC.